This TCR beta chain emerged from a study of cytomegalovirus exposure and HLA in healthy donors. Study at large: From HLA-typed donors, an early data release held approximately 85 million unique TCRs. Whole-study findings and limits: TCR beta V- and J-gene trimming, according to a later analysis, was linked to a missense DCLRE1C variant.

The CDR3 has 16 residues. The V gene end was trimmed by 3 bases and the J gene end by 4 bases; junction bases not matched to a gene: 8. The germline gives CDR1 LGHNA, CDR2 YNFKEQ. Regarding this clone: Its antigen remains unknown.

It was healthy bone marrow donors who served as donors. PCR involved 60 Vbeta and 13 Jbeta primers. TCRdb keeps only in-frame clones here, not all; method: immunoSEQ multiplex PCR. The sample shows under 150,000 clones, around 72% of them seen only once. The receptor was derived from a human donor in good health. Sequenced input: PBMCs. V gene TRBV4-2 combines with J gene TRBJ2-2; 7 nucleotides match TRBD1. This chain's CDR3 is CASSHPGQSGTGELFF. The CDR3 coding sequence is TGTGCCAGCAGCCATCCGGGACAGTCGGGCACCGGGGAGCTGTTTTTT.